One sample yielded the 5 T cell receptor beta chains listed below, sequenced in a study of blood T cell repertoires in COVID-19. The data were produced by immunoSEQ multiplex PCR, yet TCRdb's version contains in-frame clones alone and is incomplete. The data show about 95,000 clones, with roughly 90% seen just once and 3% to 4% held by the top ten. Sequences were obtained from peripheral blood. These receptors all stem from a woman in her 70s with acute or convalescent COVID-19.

The DNA for the CDR3 is TGTGCCAGCAGCTTATCGGGGGGTTGGGAAACTGAAGCTTTCTTT. Its protein product is CASSLSGGWETEAFF. The chain links TRBV7-8 to TRBJ1-1, with a weak D call TRBD1 (5 bases). This CDR3 has 15 amino acids. V was clipped by 2 bases and J by 5 bases, with 15 bases between them. Germline V CDR1 and CDR2: SGHVS, FQNEAQ.

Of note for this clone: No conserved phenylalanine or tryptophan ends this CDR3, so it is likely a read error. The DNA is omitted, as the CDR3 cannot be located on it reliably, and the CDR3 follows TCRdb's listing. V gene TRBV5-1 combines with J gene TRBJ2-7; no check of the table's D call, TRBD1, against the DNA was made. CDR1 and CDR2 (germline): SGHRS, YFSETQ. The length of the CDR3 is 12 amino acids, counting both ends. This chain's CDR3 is CASSEPGQGLPP.

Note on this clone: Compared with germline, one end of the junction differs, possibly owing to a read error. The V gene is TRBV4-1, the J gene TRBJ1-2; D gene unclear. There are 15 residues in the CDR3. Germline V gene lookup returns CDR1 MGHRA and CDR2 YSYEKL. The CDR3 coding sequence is TGCGCCAGCAGTCAAGCGGGAGGATCGAACTATGGCTACACCTTC. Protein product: CASSQAGGSNYGYTF.

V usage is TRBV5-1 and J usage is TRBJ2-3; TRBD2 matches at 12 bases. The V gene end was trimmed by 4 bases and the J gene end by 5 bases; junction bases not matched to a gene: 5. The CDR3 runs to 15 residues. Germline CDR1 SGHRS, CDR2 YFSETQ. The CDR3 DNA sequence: TGCGCCAGCAGCCAACCGGGACTAGCGGGAGATACGCAGTATTTT. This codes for CASSQPGLAGDTQYF.

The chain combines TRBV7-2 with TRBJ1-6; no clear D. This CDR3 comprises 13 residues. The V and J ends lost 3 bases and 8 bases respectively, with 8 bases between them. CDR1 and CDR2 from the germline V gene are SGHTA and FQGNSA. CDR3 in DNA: TGTGCCAGCAGCTTCAGGCAGGATTCACCCCTCCACTTT. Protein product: CASSFRQDSPLHF.